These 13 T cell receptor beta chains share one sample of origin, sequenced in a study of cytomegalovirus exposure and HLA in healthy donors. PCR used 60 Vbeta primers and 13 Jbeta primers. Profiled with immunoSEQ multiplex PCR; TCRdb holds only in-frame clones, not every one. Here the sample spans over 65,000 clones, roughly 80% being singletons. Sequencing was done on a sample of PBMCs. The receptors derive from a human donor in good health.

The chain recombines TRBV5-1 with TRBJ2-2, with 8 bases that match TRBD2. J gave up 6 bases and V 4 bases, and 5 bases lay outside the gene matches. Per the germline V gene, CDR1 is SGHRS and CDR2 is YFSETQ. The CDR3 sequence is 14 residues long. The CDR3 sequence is CASSGGGPPGELFF. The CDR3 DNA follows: TGCGCCAGCAGCGGCGGGGGGCCCCCCGGGGAGCTGTTTTTT. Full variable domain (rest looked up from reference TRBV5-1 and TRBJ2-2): KAGVTQTPRYLIKTRGQQVTLSCSPISGHRSVSWYQQTPGQGLQFLFEYFSETQRNKGNFPGRFSGRQFSNSRSEMNVSTLELGDSALYLCASSGGGPPGELFFGEGSRLTVL.

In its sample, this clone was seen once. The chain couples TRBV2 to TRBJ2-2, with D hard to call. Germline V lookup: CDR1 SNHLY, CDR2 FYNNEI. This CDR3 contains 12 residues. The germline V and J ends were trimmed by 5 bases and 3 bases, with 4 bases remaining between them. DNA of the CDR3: TGTGCCAGCAGTTTAGACACCGGGGAGCTGTTTTTT. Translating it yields CASSLDTGELFF.

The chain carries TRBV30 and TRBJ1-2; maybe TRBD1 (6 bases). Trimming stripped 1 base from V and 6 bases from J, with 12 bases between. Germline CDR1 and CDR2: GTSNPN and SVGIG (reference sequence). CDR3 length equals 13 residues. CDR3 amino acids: CAWSGGGSHGYTF. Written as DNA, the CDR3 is TGTGCCTGGAGTGGTGGGGGCTCCCATGGCTACACCTTC.

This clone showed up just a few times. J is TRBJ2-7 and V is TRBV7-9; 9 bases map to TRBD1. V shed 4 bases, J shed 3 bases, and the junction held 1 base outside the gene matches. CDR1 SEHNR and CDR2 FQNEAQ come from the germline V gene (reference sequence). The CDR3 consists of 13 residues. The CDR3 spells CASSSTGGYEQYF. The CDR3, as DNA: TGTGCCAGCAGCTCGACAGGGGGCTACGAGCAGTACTTC.

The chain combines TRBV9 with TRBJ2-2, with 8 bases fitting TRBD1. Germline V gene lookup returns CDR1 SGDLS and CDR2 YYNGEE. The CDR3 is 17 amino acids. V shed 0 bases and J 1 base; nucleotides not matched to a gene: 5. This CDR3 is CASSVEWTGMNTGELFF. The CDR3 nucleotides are TGTGCCAGCAGCGTAGAATGGACAGGGATGAACACCGGGGAGCTGTTTTTT.

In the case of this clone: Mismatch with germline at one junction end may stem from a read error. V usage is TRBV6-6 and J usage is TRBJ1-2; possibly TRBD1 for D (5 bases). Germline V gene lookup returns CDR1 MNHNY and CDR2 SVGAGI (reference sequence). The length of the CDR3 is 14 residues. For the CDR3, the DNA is TGTGCCAGCAGTTACGGGGTTGGGGACTATGGCTACCCCTTC. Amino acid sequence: CASSYGVGDYGYPF.

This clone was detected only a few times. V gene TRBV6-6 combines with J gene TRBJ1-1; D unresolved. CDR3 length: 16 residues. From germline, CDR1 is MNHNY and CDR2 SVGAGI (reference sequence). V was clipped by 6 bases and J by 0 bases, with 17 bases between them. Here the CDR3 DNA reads TGTGCCAGCAGCTCAAATAAGGGAGGGATGAACACTGAAGCTTTCTTT. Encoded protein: CASSSNKGGMNTEAFF.

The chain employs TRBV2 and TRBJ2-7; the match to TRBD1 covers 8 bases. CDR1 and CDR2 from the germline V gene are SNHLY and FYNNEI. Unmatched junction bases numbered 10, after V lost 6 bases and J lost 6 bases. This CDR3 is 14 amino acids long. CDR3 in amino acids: CASSGAGQGGEQYF. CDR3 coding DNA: TGTGCCAGCAGCGGAGCCGGACAGGGAGGCGAGCAGTACTTC.

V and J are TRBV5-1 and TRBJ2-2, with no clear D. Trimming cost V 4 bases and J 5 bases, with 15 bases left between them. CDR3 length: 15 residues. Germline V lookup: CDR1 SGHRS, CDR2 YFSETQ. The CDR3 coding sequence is TGCGCCAGCAGCATCAACTCGTTGAGGACCGGGGAGCTGTTTTTT. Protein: CASSINSLRTGELFF.

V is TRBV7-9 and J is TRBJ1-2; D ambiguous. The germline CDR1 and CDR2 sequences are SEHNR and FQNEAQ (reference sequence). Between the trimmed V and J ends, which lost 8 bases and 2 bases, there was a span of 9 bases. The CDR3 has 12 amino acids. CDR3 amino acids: CASSGPNYGYTF. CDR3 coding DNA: TGTGCCAGCTCTGGGCCCAACTATGGCTACACCTTC.

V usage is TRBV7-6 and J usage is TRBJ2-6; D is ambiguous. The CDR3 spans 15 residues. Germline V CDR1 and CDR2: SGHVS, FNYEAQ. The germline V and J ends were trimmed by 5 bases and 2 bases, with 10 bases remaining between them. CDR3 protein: CASSQNPAGANVLTF. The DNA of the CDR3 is TGTGCCAGCAGCCAGAACCCCGCTGGGGCCAACGTCCTGACTTTC.

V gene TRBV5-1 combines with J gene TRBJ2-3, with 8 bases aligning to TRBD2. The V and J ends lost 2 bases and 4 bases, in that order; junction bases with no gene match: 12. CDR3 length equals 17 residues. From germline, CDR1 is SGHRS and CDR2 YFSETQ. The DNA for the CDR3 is TGCGCCAGCAGCTTCGGCTTATATAGCGGGGCCCCAGATACGCAGTATTTT. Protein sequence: CASSFGLYSGAPDTQYF.

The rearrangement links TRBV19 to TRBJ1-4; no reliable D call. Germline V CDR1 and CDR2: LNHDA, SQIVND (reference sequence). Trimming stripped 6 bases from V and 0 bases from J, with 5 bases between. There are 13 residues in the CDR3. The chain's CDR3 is CASSLATNEKLFF. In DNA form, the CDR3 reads TGTGCCAGTAGCCTCGCAACTAATGAAAAACTGTTTTTT.